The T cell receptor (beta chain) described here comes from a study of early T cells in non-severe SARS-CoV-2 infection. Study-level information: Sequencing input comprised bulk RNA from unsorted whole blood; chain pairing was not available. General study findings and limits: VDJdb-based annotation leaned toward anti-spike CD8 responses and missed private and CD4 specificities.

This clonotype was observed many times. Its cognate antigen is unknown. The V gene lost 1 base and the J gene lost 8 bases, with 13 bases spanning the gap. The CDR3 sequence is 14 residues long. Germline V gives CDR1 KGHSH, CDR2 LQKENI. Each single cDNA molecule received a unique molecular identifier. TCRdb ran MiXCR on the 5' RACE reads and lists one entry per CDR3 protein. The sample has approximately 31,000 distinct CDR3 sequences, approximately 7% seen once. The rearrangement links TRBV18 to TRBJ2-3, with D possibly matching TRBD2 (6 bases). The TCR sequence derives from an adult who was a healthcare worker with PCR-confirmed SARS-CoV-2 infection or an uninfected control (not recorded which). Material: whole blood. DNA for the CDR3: TGTGCCAGCTCACCACTTTCGTCTAGCGCTACGCAGTATTTT. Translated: CASSPLSSSATQYF.